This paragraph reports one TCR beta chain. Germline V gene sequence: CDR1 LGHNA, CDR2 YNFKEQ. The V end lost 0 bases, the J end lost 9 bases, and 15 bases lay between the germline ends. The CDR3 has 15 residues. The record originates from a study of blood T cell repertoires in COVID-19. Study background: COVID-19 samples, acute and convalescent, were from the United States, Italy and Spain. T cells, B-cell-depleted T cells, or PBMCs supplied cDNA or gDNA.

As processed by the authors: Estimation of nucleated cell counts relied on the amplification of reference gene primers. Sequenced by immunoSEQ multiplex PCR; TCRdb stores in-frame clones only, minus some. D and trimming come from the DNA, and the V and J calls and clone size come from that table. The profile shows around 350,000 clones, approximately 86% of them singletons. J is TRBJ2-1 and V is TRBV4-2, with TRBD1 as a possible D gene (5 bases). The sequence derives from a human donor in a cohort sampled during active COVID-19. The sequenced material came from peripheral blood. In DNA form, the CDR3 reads TGTGCCAGCAGCCAAGACGTCCGGACAACCGTTGAGCAGTTCTTC. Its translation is CASSQDVRTTVEQFF.